This is a list of T cell receptor beta chains from one sample in a study of shared clonotypes between healthy human individuals. The method was immunoSEQ multiplex PCR; TCRdb's version includes in-frame clones alone and lacks a portion of them. Of some 2 million clones listed, about 95% are singletons. Source material: naive CD8+ T cells sorted from blood. The receptors here all came from a man aged 18-30 years in good health. CDR3s include the opening cysteine and the closing phenylalanine or tryptophan. The order of the fields is D gene, J gene, clone size, V gene, CDR3 protein, CDR3 DNA. D genes are given only for firm matches. Rows may omit the clone size; those that give it use once, few, many or a size class.

d_gene: TRBD1
j_gene: TRBJ1-2
abundance: NA
v_gene: TRBV13
CDR3aa: CASSPRGQGTYGYTF
CDR3nt: TGTGCCAGCAGCCCCCGAGGACAGGGGACCTATGGCTACACCTTC

d_gene: TRBD2
j_gene: TRBJ2-7
abundance: once
v_gene: TRBV7-9
CDR3aa: CAIAPLAGGPYEQYF
CDR3nt: TGTGCCATAGCCCCCTTAGCGGGGGGCCCCTACGAGCAGTACTTC

d_gene: NA
j_gene: TRBJ2-1
abundance: NA
v_gene: TRBV7-6
CDR3aa: CASTPRDSYNEQFF
CDR3nt: TGTGCCAGCACCCCTAGGGATTCCTACAATGAGCAGTTCTTC

d_gene: TRBD2
j_gene: TRBJ2-1
abundance: NA
v_gene: TRBV5-6
CDR3aa: CASSPEAGGYYNEQFF
CDR3nt: TGTGCCAGCAGCCCCGAAGCGGGAGGTTACTACAATGAGCAGTTCTTC

d_gene: NA
j_gene: TRBJ2-7
abundance: NA
v_gene: TRBV19
CDR3aa: CASSGDIRYEQYF
CDR3nt: TGTGCCAGTAGTGGGGACATCCGCTACGAGCAGTACTTC

d_gene: NA
j_gene: TRBJ1-4
abundance: NA
v_gene: TRBV9
CDR3aa: CASSVEDAEKLFF
CDR3nt: TGTGCCAGCAGCGTAGAAGACGCGGAAAAACTGTTTTTT

d_gene: NA
j_gene: TRBJ2-1
abundance: once
v_gene: TRBV19
CDR3aa: CASSLAPVNEQFF
CDR3nt: TGTGCCAGTAGTCTAGCGCCGGTCAATGAGCAGTTCTTC

d_gene: NA
j_gene: TRBJ2-5
abundance: NA
v_gene: TRBV7-4
CDR3aa: CAGKETQYF
CDR3nt: TGTGCCGGTAAAGAGACCCAGTACTTC

d_gene: NA
j_gene: TRBJ2-2
abundance: NA
v_gene: TRBV20-1
CDR3aa: CSARVAGELFF
CDR3nt: TGCAGTGCTAGAGTGGCCGGGGAGCTGTTTTTT

d_gene: NA
j_gene: TRBJ2-7
abundance: NA
v_gene: TRBV19
CDR3aa: CASSIEGRGRAYEQYF
CDR3nt: TGTGCCAGTAGTATAGAGGGCAGGGGAAGGGCCTACGAGCAGTACTTC

d_gene: NA
j_gene: TRBJ2-3
abundance: NA
v_gene: TRBV10-1
CDR3aa: CASSEEDTQYF
CDR3nt: TGCGCCAGCAGTGAAGAAGATACGCAGTATTTT

d_gene: NA
j_gene: TRBJ1-2
abundance: NA
v_gene: TRBV2
CDR3aa: CARPWAGEGGYTF
CDR3nt: TGTGCCCGCCCTTGGGCAGGCGAGGGTGGCTACACCTTC

d_gene: TRBD1
j_gene: TRBJ1-1
abundance: NA
v_gene: TRBV15
CDR3aa: CATSRAGTVGAFF
CDR3nt: TGTGCCACCAGCAGAGCCGGGACAGTCGGAGCTTTCTTT

d_gene: NA
j_gene: TRBJ2-5
abundance: NA
v_gene: TRBV4-3
CDR3aa: CASSRLLAPQETQYF
CDR3nt: TGCGCCAGCAGCCGCCTCCTAGCGCCCCAAGAGACCCAGTACTTC

d_gene: NA
j_gene: TRBJ2-3
abundance: NA
v_gene: TRBV9
CDR3aa: CASSADSTDTQYF
CDR3nt: TGTGCCAGCAGCGCGGACAGCACAGATACGCAGTATTTT

d_gene: NA
j_gene: TRBJ2-1
abundance: NA
v_gene: TRBV11-2
CDR3aa: CASSSGPAGRNEQFF
CDR3nt: TGTGCCAGCAGCTCCGGACCGGCTGGGAGGAATGAGCAGTTCTTC

d_gene: NA
j_gene: TRBJ1-1
abundance: NA
v_gene: TRBV19
CDR3aa: CASSPLDGMNTEAFF
CDR3nt: TGTGCCAGTAGTCCCCTCGACGGTATGAACACTGAAGCTTTCTTT

d_gene: TRBD1
j_gene: TRBJ2-7
abundance: NA
v_gene: TRBV9
CDR3aa: CASSVGGTASYEQYF
CDR3nt: TGTGCCAGCAGCGTAGGGGGGACAGCATCCTACGAGCAGTACTTC

d_gene: TRBD1
j_gene: TRBJ2-7
abundance: NA
v_gene: TRBV11-1
CDR3aa: CASSISLGQANYEQYF
CDR3nt: TGTGCCAGCAGTATTTCCCTCGGACAGGCGAACTACGAGCAGTACTTC

d_gene: NA
j_gene: TRBJ1-1
abundance: NA
v_gene: TRBV4-1
CDR3aa: CASSQEPGNTEAFF
CDR3nt: TGCGCCAGCAGCCAAGAACCGGGGAATACTGAAGCTTTCTTT

d_gene: NA
j_gene: TRBJ1-1
abundance: NA
v_gene: TRBV5-6
CDR3aa: CASSLAEGTEAFF
CDR3nt: TGTGCCAGCAGCTTGGCCGAAGGCACTGAAGCTTTCTTT

d_gene: TRBD1
j_gene: TRBJ1-1
abundance: NA
v_gene: TRBV29-1
CDR3aa: CSVEDGLEGQLNTEAFF
CDR3nt: TGCAGCGTTGAAGACGGTCTAGAGGGACAGTTGAACACTGAAGCTTTCTTT

d_gene: NA
j_gene: TRBJ2-5
abundance: NA
v_gene: TRBV29-1
CDR3aa: CSVEGGKGRGGTQYF
CDR3nt: TGCAGCGTTGAAGGTGGAAAGGGGCGTGGTGGGACCCAGTACTTC

d_gene: TRBD2
j_gene: TRBJ2-1
abundance: NA
v_gene: TRBV4-1
CDR3aa: CASSHVGREFYNEQFF
CDR3nt: TGCGCCAGCAGCCATGTAGGGCGGGAGTTCTACAATGAGCAGTTCTTC

d_gene: NA
j_gene: TRBJ1-4
abundance: NA
v_gene: TRBV6-5
CDR3aa: CASSYSAGEIWEKLFF
CDR3nt: TGTGCCAGCAGTTACTCTGCAGGGGAGATATGGGAAAAACTGTTTTTT

d_gene: TRBD2
j_gene: TRBJ2-1
abundance: NA
v_gene: TRBV30
CDR3aa: CAWSVSAGDWEQFF
CDR3nt: TGTGCCTGGAGTGTAAGTGCGGGGGATTGGGAGCAGTTCTTC

d_gene: NA
j_gene: TRBJ1-1
abundance: NA
v_gene: TRBV7-9
CDR3aa: CASSLVPYEAFF
CDR3nt: TGTGCCAGCAGCTTAGTTCCGTATGAAGCTTTCTTT

d_gene: NA
j_gene: TRBJ2-7
abundance: NA
v_gene: TRBV9
CDR3aa: CASSDPPRDEQYF
CDR3nt: TGTGCCAGCAGCGATCCACCACGGGACGAGCAGTACTTC

d_gene: NA
j_gene: TRBJ2-7
abundance: NA
v_gene: TRBV29-1
CDR3aa: CSVFGGARGRTYEQYF
CDR3nt: TGCAGCGTTTTCGGTGGGGCCCGGGGCAGAACCTACGAGCAGTACTTC

d_gene: NA
j_gene: TRBJ1-1
abundance: NA
v_gene: TRBV6-1
CDR3aa: CASREANTEAFF
CDR3nt: TGTGCCAGCCGAGAGGCGAACACTGAAGCTTTCTTT